The 18 T cell receptor beta chains below come from one sample, sequenced in a study of blood T cell repertoires in COVID-19. The assay was immunoSEQ multiplex PCR, and TCRdb's table has in-frame clones only and misses some. This sample has 450,000 or so clones, with 80% to 90% found just once. Source material: peripheral blood. The source of these receptors is a man younger than 35 with COVID-19, enrolled during active disease.

CDR3 sequence reads: CASTSRSYEQYF. The CDR3, as DNA: TGTGCCAGCACTTCCCGCTCCTACGAGCAGTACTTC. The chain recombines TRBV28 with TRBJ2-7; D is unclear. V shed 7 bases and J shed 0 bases, with 7 bases lying between them. This CDR3 is built from 12 residues. Germline V gives CDR1 MDHEN, CDR2 SYDVKM.

V gene TRBV4-1 combines with J gene TRBJ2-3; D is perhaps TRBD2 (5 bases). The CDR3 sequence is 17 residues long. V was clipped by 1 base and J by 5 bases, with 19 bases between them. Germline V gives CDR1 MGHRA, CDR2 YSYEKL. CDR3 sequence reads: CASSQAKSPRGGDTQYF. CDR3 DNA sequence: TGCGCCAGCAGCCAAGCTAAGAGCCCCCGCGGAGGAGATACGCAGTATTTT.

The chain carries TRBV7-3 and TRBJ2-2, with D unresolved. Deletions cut 0 bases from V and 6 bases from J, with 8 bases between. Germline V gene sequence: CDR1 SGHTA, CDR2 FQGTGA. The CDR3 covers 14 residues. CDR3: CASSLTEIAGELFF. The CDR3 coding sequence is TGTGCCAGCAGCTTAACAGAGATCGCCGGGGAGCTGTTTTTT.

The rearrangement joins TRBV6-5 to TRBJ1-5; the match to TRBD1 covers 8 bases. Germline V gene sequence: CDR1 MNHEY, CDR2 SVGAGI. V shed 6 bases and J 6 bases; nucleotides not matched to a gene: 7. The CDR3 totals 14 residues. The CDR3 region has the DNA TGTGCCAGCAGGGACAGGGCAGGGGGTCAGCCCCAGCATTTT. It codes for CASRDRAGGQPQHF.

There are many counts of this clone. The chain has TRBV5-6 and TRBJ2-7; D uncertain. The CDR3 runs to 15 residues. Germline V gives CDR1 SGHDT, CDR2 YYEEEE. Trimming removed 1 base from V and 2 bases from J, with 13 bases in between. The CDR3 coding sequence is TGTGCCAGCAGCTTGAAAACCCCTAAGCCCTACGAGCAGTACTTC. This gives the protein CASSLKTPKPYEQYF.

This clone has more than one count but fewer than ten. The chain couples TRBV11-2 to TRBJ2-7; D is possibly TRBD2 (6 bases). The CDR3 runs 14 residues. Trimming stripped 3 bases from V and 0 bases from J, with 9 bases between. Germline assignment: CDR1 SGHAT and CDR2 FQNNGV. This CDR3 reads CASSFFSGSYEQYF. The CDR3 bases are TGTGCCAGCAGCTTCTTTAGCGGCTCCTACGAGCAGTACTTC.

The V call is TRBV2, the J call TRBJ2-2; 9 nucleotides match TRBD1. The CDR3 is made up of 15 amino acids. The V segment lost 1 base and the J segment 6 bases; nucleotides outside the gene matches: 3. The germline V gene has CDR1 SNHLY and CDR2 FYNNEI. This CDR3 is CASSEETGGAGELFF. CDR3 bases: TGTGCCAGCAGTGAAGAGACAGGGGGTGCCGGGGAGCTGTTTTTT.

The rearrangement links TRBV2 to TRBJ2-7, with TRBD1 identical over 9 bases. This CDR3 contains 17 residues. Germline V gives CDR1 SNHLY, CDR2 FYNNEI. J lost 2 bases, V lost 7 bases, and 15 bases had no gene match. The CDR3 nucleotides are TGTGCCAGCAAAAGACTAGGTGGACAGGGGTCCACCTACGAGCAGTACTTC. Residues: CASKRLGGQGSTYEQYF.

The chain recombines TRBV6-6 with TRBJ2-1; 9 bases agree with TRBD2. Germline CDR1 MNHNY, CDR2 SVGAGI (reference sequence). The length of the CDR3 is 15 residues. The V segment lost 8 bases and the J segment 5 bases; nucleotides outside the gene matches: 10. CDR3 nucleotide sequence: TGTGCCAGCCAATTGGGAGGCGGGAGGGACAATGAGCAGTTCTTC. As protein: CASQLGGGRDNEQFF.

This clone was seen only a few times. V usage is TRBV5-1 and J usage is TRBJ2-1; no clear D. The germline V gene has CDR1 SGHRS and CDR2 YFSETQ. Trimming pared 0 bases from V and 9 bases from J, leaving 4 bases between. The CDR3 extends over 11 amino acids. The DNA of the CDR3 is TGCGCCAGCAGCTTGGCCTCTGAGCAGTTCTTC. It yields the protein CASSLASEQFF.

CDR3 bases: TGTGCCAGCAGCCGAACTTCTTCGGGACTAGCGGGGTTATCAGGGCAGTACTTC. It encodes CASSRTSSGLAGLSGQYF. The genes are TRBV13 and TRBJ2-7; 13 nucleotides line up with TRBD2. Looked up from germline, CDR1 is PRHDT and CDR2 is FYEKMQ (reference sequence). Unmatched junction bases numbered 19, after V lost 5 bases and J lost 9 bases. This CDR3 has 18 amino acids.

The V call is TRBV10-3, the J call TRBJ1-5, with a weak D call TRBD1 (6 bases). CDR3 length: 14 residues. Trimming took off 4 bases at V and 3 bases at J, with 10 bases between the two ends. The germline gives CDR1 ENHRY, CDR2 SYGVKD. The CDR3 bases are TGTGCCATCAGTGCTGACAGGAACAATCAGCCCCAGCATTTT. It is translated as CAISADRNNQPQHF.

J is TRBJ1-1 and V is TRBV7-9; a possible D gene is TRBD1 (6 bases). This CDR3 has 16 amino acids. Trimming removed 2 bases from V and 2 bases from J, with 15 bases in between. Germline V lookup: CDR1 SEHNR, CDR2 FQNEAQ (reference sequence). CDR3 sequence reads: CASSLRRGLDNTEAFF. The CDR3 DNA is TGTGCCAGCAGCTTACGCAGGGGCCTAGATAACACTGAAGCTTTCTTT. Full variable domain (rest looked up from reference TRBV7-9 and TRBJ1-1): DTGVSQNPRHKITKRGQNVTFRCDPISEHNRLYWYRQTLGQGPEFLTYFQNEAQLEKSRLLSDRFSAERPKGSFSTLEIQRTEQGDSAMYLCASSLRRGLDNTEAFFGQGTRLTVV.

CDR3 loop: CASSSTGEPQHF. CDR3 bases: TGTGCCAGCAGCTCAACAGGGGAGCCCCAGCATTTT. This chain connects TRBV7-2 to TRBJ1-5; 7 nucleotides line up with TRBD1. CDR1 SGHTA and CDR2 FQGNSA come from the germline V gene. With V trimmed by 4 bases and J by 8 bases, 2 bases remained unmatched. The CDR3 loop spans 12 amino acids.

V and J are TRBV6-5 and TRBJ2-7; TRBD2 aligns across 7 bases. Germline V gene data show CDR1 as MNHEY and CDR2 as SVGAGI. Germline trimming cut 5 bases from V and 3 bases from J; bases unmatched to any gene: 7. This CDR3 region has 14 residues. CDR3 region: CASSTTGGYYEQYF. The CDR3 DNA sequence: TGTGCCAGCAGTACAACCGGGGGGTACTACGAGCAGTACTTC.

The gene calls are TRBV2 and TRBJ1-1; D is unresolved. CDR1 is SNHLY, CDR2 FYNNEI, per germline. The CDR3 contains 11 residues. The V end was cut by 9 bases, the J end by 3 bases, with 8 bases between. The CDR3 protein is CARRSDTEAFF. The CDR3 DNA reads as TGTGCCAGGAGGTCGGACACTGAAGCTTTCTTT.

This clone was counted a single time. The chain is built from TRBV10-3 and TRBJ2-1; no clear D gene. The CDR3 extends over 14 amino acids. With 2 bases removed from V and 9 bases from J, the gap between germline ends came to 14 bases. Per germline, CDR1 ENHRY and CDR2 SYGVKD. The CDR3 loop reads CAISETPRQAEQFF. The CDR3, as DNA: TGTGCCATCAGTGAGACCCCCCGGCAGGCTGAGCAGTTCTTC.

This chain connects TRBV18 to TRBJ1-1; no clear D. Germline V lookup: CDR1 KGHSH, CDR2 LQKENI. V was clipped by 2 bases and J by 1 base, with 8 bases between them. The CDR3 runs to 14 residues. CDR3 in amino acids: CASSPGLRNTEAFF. The CDR3 DNA sequence: TGTGCCAGCTCACCAGGACTGAGGAACACTGAAGCTTTCTTT.